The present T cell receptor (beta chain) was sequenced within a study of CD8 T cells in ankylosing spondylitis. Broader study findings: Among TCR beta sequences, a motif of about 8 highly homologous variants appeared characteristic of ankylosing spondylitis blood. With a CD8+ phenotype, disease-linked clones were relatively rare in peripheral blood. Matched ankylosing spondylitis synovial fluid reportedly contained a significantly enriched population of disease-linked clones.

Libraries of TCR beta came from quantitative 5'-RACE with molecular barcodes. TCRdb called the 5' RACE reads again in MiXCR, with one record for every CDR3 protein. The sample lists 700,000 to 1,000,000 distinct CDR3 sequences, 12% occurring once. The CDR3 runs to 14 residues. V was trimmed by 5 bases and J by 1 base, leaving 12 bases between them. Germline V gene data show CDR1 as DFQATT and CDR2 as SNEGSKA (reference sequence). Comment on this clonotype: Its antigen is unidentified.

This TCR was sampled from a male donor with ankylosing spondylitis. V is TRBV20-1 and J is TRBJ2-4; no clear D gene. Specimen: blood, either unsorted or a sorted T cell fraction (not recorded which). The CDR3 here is CSAPRIGAKNIQYF. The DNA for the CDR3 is TGCAGTGCTCCTAGGATTGGGGCCAAAAACATTCAGTACTTC.